The clone carrying this T cell receptor beta chain was observed a few times. Its specificity is not known. Germline CDR1 is SGDLS and CDR2 is YYNGEE. The ends were cut back, 2 bases at V and 0 bases at J, with 11 bases in the middle. This CDR3 is built from 16 residues. These data are taken from a study of T cells in Graves' hyperthyroidism and ophthalmopathy. Findings and limits, study-wide: Blood also contained most expanded thyroid clonotypes above 0.001.

RNA transcripts provided the source from which TCR beta CDR3 regions were amplified. The TCR CDR3 was amplified in a first-round RT-PCR using the HTBI primer set. A single record per CDR3 protein comes from TCRdb applying MiXCR to the multiplex PCR reads. Here the sample spans around 700,000 distinct CDR3 sequences, 18% being singletons. This chain connects TRBV9 to TRBJ2-2; possible D gene TRBD1, 6 bases. This clonotype was obtained from a woman aged 45-65 years with Graves' hyperthyroidism that later progressed to Graves' ophthalmopathy. The specimen sequenced was blood. This CDR3 reads CASSVRGTTNTGELFF. CDR3 coding DNA: TGTGCCAGCAGCGTCAGAGGGACAACGAACACCGGGGAGCTGTTTTTT.